The 28 T cell receptor beta chains below were found in one sample sequenced in a study of shared clonotypes between healthy human individuals. Profiled with immunoSEQ multiplex PCR; TCRdb holds only in-frame clones, not every one. The data show about 1.5 million clones, with 95% to 99% seen just once and roughly 0.4% held by the top ten. The sequenced sample consisted of naive CD4+ T cells sorted from blood. Subset indicated: CD45RA+ positively selected. Source of these receptors: a man younger than 40 in good health.

The genes are TRBV7-7 and TRBJ2-7; D may be TRBD1 or TRBD2 (5 bases each). CDR3 length: 15 residues. V was cut by 1 base and J by 1 base, with 11 bases left in between. CDR1 and CDR2 (germline): SSHAT, FNYEAQ (reference sequence). The CDR3 region is CASSLGGSSSYEQYF. The CDR3 region has the DNA TGTGCCAGCAGCTTAGGGGGGAGTAGTTCCTACGAGCAGTACTTC.

The J gene is TRBJ1-1, the V gene TRBV5-1, with D perhaps matching TRBD1 (5 bases). The V gene lost 0 bases and the J gene lost 4 bases, with 10 bases spanning the gap. Germline assignment: CDR1 SGHRS and CDR2 YFSETQ. The CDR3 runs 14 residues. CDR3 nucleotides: TGCGCCAGCAGCTTGGTGGGTGGGGGCACTGAAGCTTTCTTT. Translating it yields CASSLVGGGTEAFF.

The chain links TRBV28 to TRBJ2-6; no firm D call. The CDR3 covers 16 residues. From germline, CDR1 is MDHEN and CDR2 SYDVKM. Trimming cost V 4 bases and J 0 bases, with 10 bases left between them. CDR3 protein: CASSSSIPSGANVLTF. Here the CDR3 DNA reads TGTGCCAGCAGTTCCTCCATTCCCTCTGGGGCCAACGTCCTGACTTTC. Variable domain in full (rest from reference TRBV28 and TRBJ2-6): DVKVTQSSRYLVKRTGEKVFLECVQDMDHENMFWYRQDPGLGLRLIYFSYDVKMKEKGDIPEGYSVSREKKERFSLILESASTNQTSMYLCASSSSIPSGANVLTFGAGSRLTVL.

This clone occurred once. The chain joins TRBV9 to TRBJ2-1; 9 bases are a match to TRBD1. Germline V gene lookup returns CDR1 SGDLS and CDR2 YYNGEE. The CDR3 is 19 residues long. Unmatched junction bases numbered 11, after V lost 0 bases and J lost 1 base. The CDR3: CASSVELSHRGLSYNEQFF. DNA for the CDR3: TGTGCCAGCAGCGTAGAGTTGAGCCACAGGGGGCTTTCCTACAATGAGCAGTTCTTC.

This clone was seen a single time. The chain has TRBV14 and TRBJ2-1; TRBD2 matches 11 bases. Germline lookup yields CDR1 SGHDN and CDR2 FVKESK. This CDR3 region has 19 residues. Trimming cost V 0 bases and J 0 bases; bases outside gene matches: 7. The CDR3: CASSQDRLAGNSSYNEQFF. CDR3 nucleotide sequence: TGTGCCAGCAGCCAAGATCGACTAGCGGGAAACAGCTCCTACAATGAGCAGTTCTTC.

The V call is TRBV10-3, the J call TRBJ1-5; 7 nucleotides match TRBD1. In germline, CDR1 is ENHRY, CDR2 SYGVKD. The V gene end was trimmed by 0 bases and the J gene end by 6 bases; junction bases not matched to a gene: 8. The CDR3 has 16 amino acids. The CDR3 DNA reads TGTGCCATCAGTGAGTCGGAGACAGGGACCGGTCAGCCCCAGCATTTT. Translated, it gives CAISESETGTGQPQHF.

The rearrangement links TRBV6-1 to TRBJ1-5, with 7 bases identical to TRBD1. This CDR3 is built from 16 residues. Germline trimming cut 2 bases from V and 7 bases from J; bases unmatched to any gene: 11. CDR1 and CDR2 from the germline V gene are MNHNS and SASEGT. The CDR3: CASSERGRGFGQPQHF. The CDR3 DNA reads TGTGCCAGCAGTGAACGGGGCAGGGGGTTTGGACAGCCCCAGCATTTT.

With respect to this clone: This same CDR3 is encoded by further DNA sequences in the sample. The rearrangement uses TRBV18 and TRBJ2-1, with TRBD1 identical over 8 bases. The junction had 3 bases not matched to a gene; V was cut back by 1 base and J by 4 bases. The CDR3 length is 15 residues. The germline V gene encodes CDR1 KGHSH and CDR2 LQKENI. The CDR3 region is CASSPRQGAYNEQFF. In nucleotides, the CDR3 is TGTGCCAGCTCACCACGGCAGGGGGCTTACAATGAGCAGTTCTTC.

The rearrangement joins TRBV6-5 to TRBJ1-1, with 8 bases that match TRBD1. With 2 bases clipped from V and 4 bases from J, the junction kept 6 bases outside the gene matches. The CDR3 loop spans 15 amino acids. The germline CDR1 and CDR2 sequences are MNHEY and SVGAGI. The CDR3 loop reads CASSYDRGVGTEAFF. CDR3 sequence (DNA): TGTGCCAGCAGTTACGACAGGGGTGTCGGCACTGAAGCTTTCTTT.

CDR3 region: CASSLAVEQGAGNQPQHF. DNA of the CDR3: TGTGCCAGCAGCTTAGCGGTCGAACAGGGGGCAGGCAATCAGCCCCAGCATTTT. V is TRBV7-2 and J is TRBJ1-5; 9 nucleotides line up with TRBD1. CDR3 length: 18 amino acids. The V gene's germline CDR1 is SGHTA and CDR2 FQGNSA. V was clipped by 0 bases and J by 2 bases; unmatched bases: 8.

Comment on this clone: Other DNA sequences of this sample code for an identical CDR3. V usage is TRBV9 and J usage is TRBJ2-7; TRBD1 matches 11 bases. Germline assignment: CDR1 SGDLS and CDR2 YYNGEE. J lost 4 bases, V lost 4 bases, and 4 bases had no gene match. The CDR3 is 14 residues long. Here the CDR3 reads CASSPGQGAYEQYF. DNA of the CDR3: TGTGCCAGCAGCCCCGGACAGGGGGCGTACGAGCAGTACTTC. The whole variable domain, remainder taken from reference TRBV9 and TRBJ2-7, is DSGVTQTPKHLITATGQRVTLRCSPRSGDLSVYWYQQSLDQGLQFLIQYYNGEERAKGNILERFSAQQFPDLHSELNLSSLELGDSALYFCASSPGQGAYEQYFGPGTRLTVT.

V gene TRBV5-1 combines with J gene TRBJ1-2, with 7 nucleotides matching TRBD1. Germline CDR1 SGHRS, CDR2 YFSETQ. V gave up 0 bases and J gave up 3 bases; unmatched junction bases: 8. This CDR3 is built from 16 residues. The CDR3 nucleotides read TGCGCCAGCAGCTTGGGGGACAGCCACACCGACTATGGCTACACCTTC. It translates to CASSLGDSHTDYGYTF.

The chain recombines TRBV19 with TRBJ2-3; D uncertain. The ends were cut back, 6 bases at V and 6 bases at J, with 28 bases in the middle. This CDR3 contains 18 residues. Germline V gene data show CDR1 as LNHDA and CDR2 as SQIVND (reference sequence). DNA of the CDR3: TGTGCCAGTAGCCCGGTTACTTGGAATGACGGACCCGCGGATACGCAGTATTTT. Translated, it gives CASSPVTWNDGPADTQYF. The variable domain in full, with the rest retrieved from reference TRBV19 and TRBJ2-3, is DGGITQSPKYLFRKEGQNVTLSCEQNLNHDAMYWYRQDPGQGLRLIYYSQIVNDFQKGDIAEGYSVSREKKESFPLTVTSAQKNPTAFYLCASSPVTWNDGPADTQYFGPGTRLTVL.

This chain uses TRBV14 with TRBJ2-7; D is unresolved. CDR1 is SGHDN, CDR2 FVKESK, per germline. The CDR3 loop spans 12 amino acids. V shed 5 bases and J shed 4 bases, with 9 bases lying between them. CDR3: CASSFGVYEQYF. Written as DNA, the CDR3 is TGTGCCAGCAGCTTTGGGGTTTACGAGCAGTACTTC.

V and J are TRBV5-1 and TRBJ2-5; perhaps TRBD2 as D (6 bases). Trimming pared 2 bases from V and 5 bases from J, leaving 10 bases between. CDR1 is SGHRS, CDR2 YFSETQ, per germline. The CDR3 runs 13 residues. DNA of the CDR3: TGCGCCAGCAGCTTACGGGAGAGGGAGACCCAGTACTTC. Translation: CASSLRERETQYF. Full variable domain (missing parts from reference TRBV5-1 and TRBJ2-5): KAGVTQTPRYLIKTRGQQVTLSCSPISGHRSVSWYQQTPGQGLQFLFEYFSETQRNKGNFPGRFSGRQFSNSRSEMNVSTLELGDSALYLCASSLRERETQYFGPGTRLLVL.

The chain carries TRBV9 and TRBJ2-7; 8 nucleotides match TRBD1. The germline gives CDR1 SGDLS, CDR2 YYNGEE. This CDR3 contains 15 residues. The J segment lost 4 bases and the V segment lost 1 base, leaving 7 bases of the junction unmatched. CDR3 sequence (DNA): TGTGCCAGCAGCGTATCGGGACAGGAGAATTACGAGCAGTACTTC. It encodes CASSVSGQENYEQYF.

The rearrangement uses TRBV6-4 and TRBJ2-7; the D gene is possibly TRBD2 (6 bases). Trimming left V 6 bases short and J 3 bases short, with 12 bases between. Germline V gene data show CDR1 as MRHNA and CDR2 as SNTAGT. This CDR3 contains 13 residues. In nucleotides, the CDR3 is TGTGCCAGCAGCCGGGACTTGAACTACGAGCAGTACTTC. Protein sequence: CASSRDLNYEQYF.

A single count supports this clone. This rearrangement joins TRBV2 to TRBJ2-5; 9 bases match TRBD1. Per germline, CDR1 SNHLY and CDR2 FYNNEI. J was trimmed by 4 bases and V by 4 bases; bases with no gene match: 1. The length of the CDR3 is 13 residues. DNA for the CDR3: TGTGCCAGCAGTGGACAGGGGGTAGAGACCCAGTACTTC. Its translation: CASSGQGVETQYF.

This rearrangement joins TRBV11-3 to TRBJ2-3, with D perhaps TRBD1 (6 bases). The CDR3 extends over 16 amino acids. V was shortened by 3 bases and J by 0 bases, with 13 bases between the two germline ends. Looked up from germline, CDR1 is SGHNT and CDR2 is YENEEA. CDR3 sequence (DNA): TGTGCCAGCAGCTTTGGGACAATGCGGAGCACAGATACGCAGTATTTT. As protein: CASSFGTMRSTDTQYF.

The chain is built from TRBV5-1 and TRBJ2-3; D ambiguous. The CDR3 contains 14 residues. V was clipped by 3 bases and J by 2 bases, with 10 bases between them. Germline V gives CDR1 SGHRS, CDR2 YFSETQ. CDR3 DNA: TGCGCCAGCAGCTCAGGACCATACACAGATACGCAGTATTTT. Amino acids: CASSSGPYTDTQYF.

This chain uses TRBV5-6 with TRBJ2-7; no definite D call. Germline V lookup: CDR1 SGHDT, CDR2 YYEEEE. V lost 6 bases, J lost 0 bases, and 13 bases lay in between. This CDR3 region has 14 residues. In DNA form, the CDR3 reads TGTGCCAGCACATTCGGGTCCACCTCCTACGAGCAGTACTTC. It specifies CASTFGSTSYEQYF.

In its sample, this clone was seen once. Other DNA sequences in the sample encode the same CDR3. The chain employs TRBV18 and TRBJ2-7; a weak D match, TRBD2 (6 bases). This CDR3 contains 14 residues. V was clipped by 3 bases and J by 2 bases, with 11 bases between them. Germline V gives CDR1 KGHSH, CDR2 LQKENI. CDR3 bases: TGTGCCAGCTCACCCGGGACTCGAACCTACGAGCAGTACTTC. Translation gives CASSPGTRTYEQYF.

The J gene is TRBJ1-5, the V gene TRBV18; D gene unclear. Germline CDR1 is KGHSH and CDR2 is LQKENI. CDR3 length equals 16 residues. V was cut by 0 bases and J by 4 bases, with 13 bases left in between. The CDR3 loop is CASSPPGSGTNQPQHF. In DNA, the CDR3 is TGTGCCAGCTCACCACCGGGCAGCGGAACTAATCAGCCCCAGCATTTT.

This clone was observed a single time. The V call is TRBV1, the J call TRBJ2-3; TRBD2 is the table's D call and was not checked against the DNA. TRBV1 is a pseudogene. The CDR3 has 15 amino acids. The CDR3 DNA follows: TGCACCAGGCCGGGACTAGCTTTCCATCATTGTACGCAGTATTTT. It encodes CTRPGLAFHHCTQYF.

This chain links TRBV2 with TRBJ1-4; D is perhaps TRBD1 (6 bases). This CDR3 spans 17 amino acids. The V gene lost 2 bases and the J gene lost 5 bases, with 18 bases spanning the gap. From germline, CDR1 is SNHLY and CDR2 FYNNEI. CDR3 DNA: TGTGCCAGCAGTGAAAGACAGGTTCTGCGTAACAATGAAAAACTGTTTTTT. It is translated as CASSERQVLRNNEKLFF.

This chain connects TRBV10-1 to TRBJ2-5, with a weak D call TRBD2 (5 bases). The CDR3 totals 12 residues. Between the trimmed V and J ends, which lost 7 bases and 9 bases, there was a span of 15 bases. In germline, CDR1 is WNHNN, CDR2 SYGVQD (reference sequence). CDR3 in amino acids: CASIYSQRAQYF. The CDR3 bases are TGCGCCAGCATTTACAGTCAGAGGGCCCAGTACTTC.

The CDR3 sequence is CASSFGAGGRRETQYF. DNA of the CDR3: TGTGCCAGCAGCTTCGGGGCGGGAGGGCGAAGAGAGACCCAGTACTTC. This chain connects TRBV5-6 to TRBJ2-5, with 9 bases lining up with TRBD2. The length of the CDR3 is 16 residues. V shed 2 bases and J 4 bases; nucleotides not matched to a gene: 9. Germline-derived CDR1 and CDR2 are SGHDT and YYEEEE.

Regarding this clone: Other DNA sequences of this sample code for an identical CDR3. The chain links TRBV7-9 to TRBJ2-1; D possibly corresponds to TRBD2 (6 bases). Per germline, CDR1 SEHNR and CDR2 FQNEAQ (reference sequence). The CDR3 has 16 residues. The V gene lost 2 bases and the J gene lost 0 bases, with 11 bases spanning the gap. This CDR3 is CASSLLGGSSYNEQFF. Written as DNA, the CDR3 is TGTGCCAGCAGCTTATTGGGGGGAAGCTCCTACAATGAGCAGTTCTTC.